The clone carrying this TCR beta chain was counted a few times. The antigen remains unidentified. From germline, CDR1 is KGHSH and CDR2 LQKENI. Between the trimmed V and J ends, which lost 2 bases and 4 bases, there was a span of 17 bases. The CDR3 is made up of 16 amino acids. This sample stems from a study of STAT3 mutations in large granular lymphocyte leukemia. Turning to the study itself: Roughly half the longitudinally sequenced T-LGLL patients had canonical STAT3 mutations.

Overall study findings and caveats: Every T-cell large granular lymphocyte leukemia patient had at least one immunodominant TCR beta clonotype. No sample exists from the first appearance of each clone. Differing intervals and regimens complicate linking therapy response to clone burden.

Libraries were prepared by immunoSEQ multiplex PCR; TCRdb keeps only in-frame clonotypes and omits some of them. The table records almost 5,500 clones, about 50% of them present only once. Material for sequencing was peripheral blood mononuclear cells. This chain joins TRBV18 and TRBJ1-1; a weak D match, TRBD1 (5 bases). The source of this sequence is a woman between 65 and 79 years old with T-cell large granular lymphocyte leukemia. Some clones in this sample may be carry-over from other donors' samples. The CDR3 DNA reads TGTGCCAGCTCACCATCAAGAGCAGGGCCGGGCACTGAAGCTTTCTTT. Encoded protein: CASSPSRAGPGTEAFF. The complete variable domain, with remaining parts taken from reference TRBV18 and TRBJ1-1, reads NAGVMQNPRHLVRRRGQEARLRCSPMKGHSHVYWYRQLPEEGLKFMVYLQKENIIDESGMPKERFSAEFPKEGPSILRIQQVVRGDSAAYFCASSPSRAGPGTEAFFGQGTRLTVV.